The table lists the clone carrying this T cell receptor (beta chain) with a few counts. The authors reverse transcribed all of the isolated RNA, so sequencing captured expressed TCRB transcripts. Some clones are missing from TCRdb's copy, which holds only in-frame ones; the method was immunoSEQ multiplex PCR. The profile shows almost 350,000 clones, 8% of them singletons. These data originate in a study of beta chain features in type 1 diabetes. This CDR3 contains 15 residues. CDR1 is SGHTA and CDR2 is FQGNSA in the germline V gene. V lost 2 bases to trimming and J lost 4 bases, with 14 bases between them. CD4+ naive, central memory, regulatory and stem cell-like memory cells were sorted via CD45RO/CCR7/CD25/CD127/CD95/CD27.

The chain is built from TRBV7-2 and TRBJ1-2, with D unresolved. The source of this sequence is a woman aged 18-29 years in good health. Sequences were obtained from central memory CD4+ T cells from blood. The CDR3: CASSLPTVRAYGYTF. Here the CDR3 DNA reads TGTGCCAGCAGCTTACCCACCGTCCGGGCCTATGGCTACACCTTC.